The sequence of this T cell receptor (beta chain) was determined in a study of cytomegalovirus exposure and HLA in healthy donors (dated by TCRdb to about 2017). About the investigation overall: In an earlier analysis of roughly 590 of the donors, about 260 Gb of sequence data and roughly 100 million unique TCR beta sequences from some 170 million T cells were reported. HLA typing included class I and class II loci at four-digit resolution. Donor age, sex, ethnicity and CMV serostatus were compiled together with the repertoire data. The number of donors typed differed by locus, with about 629-630 for A, B, C, DRB1 and DQB1, 522 for DQA1, approximately 580 for DPA1, and approximately 470 for DPB1. An earlier analysis of 587 of the donors used high-throughput TCR beta sequencing to judge whether each TCR beta V gene segment behaved as functional or pseudogenic. All discovery cohort repertoires had been generated on a single sequencing platform. The study combined high-throughput TCR immunosequencing, statistical association of individual TCRs with disease status, and machine learning to predict cytomegalovirus infection status. The later analysis used no new phenotypic data to find candidate immune exposures, relying instead on TCR beta sequences and their occurrence across donors. Several DR-DQ haplotypes were handled as single units for association and clustering because linkage in the cohort was strong. Approximately 310 gigabases of sequencing data and roughly 80 million unique TCR sequences made up an early release that covered approximately 620 HLA-typed donors. Of the roughly 400 genotyped donors, approximately 81% were placed in the genetic ancestry cluster associated with self-reported Caucasian donors. On average, roughly 250,000 unique TCR beta nucleotide sequences were sequenced per donor among 398 genotyped donors of the cohort, with roughly 18% of those sequences being non-productive. In addition to the first cohort of hundreds of subjects, a separate validation cohort of approximately 130 different subjects was used. A later genetic analysis took genome-wide SNP genotypes for about 55% of the 666 donors and used that subset as a discovery cohort. Using immunosequencing, the study profiled T cell repertoires from about 610 subjects and related those repertoires to cytomegalovirus serostatus. The study was designed to test whether signatures of past pathogen exposure could be identified by cataloging public T cell receptors. To study patterns of TCR occurrence, a later analysis re-analyzed previously published TCR beta repertoires from 700 or so donors and added high-resolution HLA genotyping.

The cohort consisted of 650 to 700 healthy bone marrow donors. Cohort members were all nominally healthy when sampled, although unrecorded immune exposures were likely present. The donor was CMV seronegative and was included in the group of several hundred seronegative cohort members. Each donor provided a peripheral blood sample, and peripheral blood mononuclear cells were used for TCR beta sequencing. Genomic DNA was extracted from the blood cell samples with the Qiagen DNeasy Blood Extraction Kit. The library relied on the immunoSEQ multiplex PCR assay. For the multiplex PCR, a mixture combining 60 forward primers for TCR Vbeta segments and 13 reverse primers for TCR Jbeta segments was used. Amplification of the CDR3 region of rearranged TCR beta genes was performed with a multiplex PCR assay on genomic DNA. On the Illumina HiSeq System, the amplified TCR beta libraries were sequenced as 87-base-pair reads. On the authors' methods: A later analysis counted about 80 million unique TCR beta chains across the 600 to 850 repertoires, and some 11 million of these chains were shared by at least two donors. To remove PCR and sequencing errors, raw reads were error-corrected and collapsed into unique sequences using a nearest-neighbor algorithm that merged closely related sequences. CDR3 sequences were aligned to IMGT reference sequences to assign V, D and J gene segments. Each retained sequence needed at least a six-nucleotide match to both a V gene segment and a J gene segment. Rearrangements were classified as productive when the CDR3 lacked stop codons and remained in frame with V and J, and all other rearrangements were classified as non-productive. CDR3 was defined by IMGT convention, running from the second conserved V-encoded cysteine to the conserved J-encoded phenylalanine. In an earlier analysis of around 570 of the donors, sequences lacking an unambiguous match to a single V gene segment were excluded. In an earlier analysis of about 590 of the donors, a V segment was called functional when productive rearrangements were above 56.7%, and segregating when the standard deviation between donors exceeded 5%. A statistical classification framework was built for diagnosing cytomegalovirus status from the catalog of TCR beta chain sequences. A later analysis assigned V and J genes by comparing TCR nucleotide sequences with IMGT/GENE-DB human TR gene sequences. In a later analysis, CDR3 sequences and most-parsimonious VDJ recombination scenarios were assigned using the TCRdist pipeline. In a later analysis, every TCR beta chain was defined by the combination of its CDR3 amino acid sequence and its V-gene family, and reads without a unique V-gene family were dropped. As a way to deal with suspected cross-contamination and a sequencing artifact, a later analysis dropped roughly 620 nucleotide sequences that were highly shared and had low generation probability. For each public chain, a later analysis derived a clonal expansion index from normalized ranks of inferred template counts within each repertoire. In a later analysis, generation probabilities were computed with a VDJ recombination model fitted to out-of-frame rearrangements, and the resulting probabilities were checked against IGoR. A later analysis scored TCR-TCR, TCR-HLA and TCR-CMV co-occurrence with hypergeometric tests, applying a repertoire-size bias correction to TCR pairs. False discovery rates were estimated in a later analysis by permuting HLA or CMV assignments 20 times. In a later analysis, co-occurring TCRs were grouped with DBSCAN, and TCRdist sequence similarity was added when clustering was performed within HLA-allele-positive subsets. For co-occurrence clustering, repertoires with fewer than 30,000 or more than 120,000 public chains were excluded, along with four to six repertoires with anomalous nucleotide sharing. TCRdb stores this immuneACCESS table with in-frame sequences only. Part of the clones is absent; in the studies checked, under half of the shortfall reflects unresolved V genes, and no reason is known for the rest. From that table come the V and J calls and clone size; the DNA was used to work out D and trimming. This sample lists about 130,000 clones; around 82% were detected once. Of the sample, approximately 1.2% is held by the ten largest clones.

A word on this clone: Its recognized antigen is unknown. No qualities accompany the bases; no much larger clone lies one base away.

General conclusions and limits of the study: The authors suggested that the approach could potentially be generalized to other disease states and immunological phenotypes. At a false discovery rate of 0.05, a later analysis linked approximately 18,000 TCR beta sequences to specific HLA alleles. Presence/absence analyses assumed roughly uniform sequencing depth across donors, an assumption that may not hold. A later genetic analysis associated a missense DCLRE1C variant with V-gene and J-gene trimming of TCR beta chains, and an independent cohort replicated the association. Most TCR sequences were observed very rarely across donors, whereas some public TCRs were present in many individuals. This cohort had only TCR beta chains sequenced, and the lack of alpha or paired-chain data limited which features could be detected. The only immune exposure information available for the cohort was CMV serostatus. Linkage disequilibrium might explain the correlated functional status among segregating V segments, but an unknown experimental factor could not be excluded. In an earlier analysis of 587 of the donors, most TCR beta V segments appeared in productive rearrangements about 87% or about 30% of the time, broadly matching IMGT annotations. According to a later genetic analysis, donors in an Asian-associated ancestry cluster had fewer N-insertions in productive TCRs than the approximately 710-donor mean. In a later analysis, several top co-occurrence clusters were reported to appear linked to parvovirus B19, influenza, CMV and Epstein-Barr virus. The sequencing pipeline was judged likely to have produced a cluster of highly shared sequence variants as a technical artifact. Because some donors lacked HLA typing at each locus, the association tests relied only on the typed subset. A few of the identified cytomegalovirus-associated TCR beta chains were confirmed in vitro to be specific for cytomegalovirus antigens. When HLA alleles, especially DR and DQ, strongly co-occurred, TCR associations were difficult to assign to individual alleles. The study listed over 150 TCR beta chains as associated with cytomegalovirus. A further reported finding was that TCR beta sequences accurately predicted the HLA-A and HLA-B alleles for most subjects in the first cohort. Cytomegalovirus status was reported to be diagnosed by the classifier with high specificity and sensitivity in both the original and validation cohorts. A later analysis found that TCR association rates varied across HLA loci, with DRB1 alleles showing the most associated TCRs and HLA-C alleles the fewest. In a later analysis, HLA-associated TCR beta chains showed more clonal expansion and lower generation probabilities than non-associated chains that were equally common. Some IMGT-functional V segments, including TRBV6-2 and TRBV6-3, could not be told apart with the 87-base-pair reads, so those segments were excluded. Because counts were too low, approximately 15 rarely observed V segments, including chromosome 9 orphons, were excluded from the earlier analysis of some 540 of the donors. In a later analysis, most CMV-associated TCR beta chains were found to appear HLA-restricted, with HLA associations seemingly driven largely by CMV exposure.

CDR1 MGHDK and CDR2 SYGVNS were looked up in the germline V gene. The CDR3 measures 15 amino acids from cysteine to phenylalanine. CDR3 DNA is the only sequence kept; it has 45 bases, read in frame from the first base. V is shortened by 3 bases, J by 5 bases, and the region joining them spans 13 bases. The sample comprised PBMCs. The receptor was derived from a female donor in good health and CMV-seronegative. The chain is encoded by TRBV25-1 joined to TRBJ1-4; a tentative D call is TRBD1 (6 bases match). Here the CDR3 is given as CASSDPRTANEKLFF. The DNA sequence follows: TGTGCCAGCAGTGACCCTAGGACAGCAAATGAAAAACTGTTTTTT.